This T cell receptor beta chain was captured in a study of cytomegalovirus exposure and HLA in healthy donors. CDR3 length: 15 residues. V lost 0 bases and J lost 10, with 16 bases in between. In germline, CDR1 is LGHNA, CDR2 YSLEER. PCR was performed using 60 Vbeta and 13 Jbeta primers. Sequencing used immunoSEQ multiplex PCR; TCRdb keeps in-frame clones, though not all of them. The sample consists of more than 75,000 clones, about 80% of them appearing once. Specimen: PBMCs. The rearrangement uses TRBV4-3 and TRBJ2-1; D possibly corresponds to TRBD2 (6 bases). This receptor was obtained from a man aged 25 to 45 in good health and CMV-seronegative. Written as DNA, the CDR3 is TGCGCCAGCAGCCAAGAAGGTTATCGGGGGAGGGAGCAGTTCTTC. This gives the protein CASSQEGYRGREQFF.